The 4 T cell receptor beta chains below were found in one sample sequenced in a study of radiation and T cells in renal cell carcinoma. Measured with immunoSEQ multiplex PCR; TCRdb has only the in-frame clones, and not every one. The sample lists about 150,000 clones; approximately 86% were seen once. Sample time point: blood 4 weeks post-SBRT, at nephrectomy. The treatment was: 15 Gy SBRT to primary tumor, nephrectomy 4 weeks later. The starting material was blood, obtained from a patient whose treatment included radiotherapy and nephrectomy. These receptors were obtained from a woman aged 50 to 60 with renal cell carcinoma.

V usage is TRBV15 and J usage is TRBJ1-4, with D hard to call. The CDR3 is made up of 16 amino acids. V was pared by 0 bases and J by 8 bases, with 16 bases between. The V gene's germline CDR1 is LNHNV and CDR2 YYDKDF (reference sequence). Here the CDR3 reads CATSRDKGDGEEKLFF. CDR3 nucleotides: TGTGCCACCAGCAGAGATAAAGGAGACGGGGAGGAAAAACTGTTTTTT.

The chain is built from TRBV29-1 and TRBJ1-2; D is unresolved. The CDR3 is made up of 11 amino acids. Deletions cut 4 bases from V and 2 bases from J, with 5 bases between. Germline CDR1 SQVTM, CDR2 ANQGSEA. DNA of the CDR3: TGCAGCGTTGGTAACAACTATGGCTACACCTTC. Its protein is CSVGNNYGYTF.

This clone has a single count. The junction shows a germline mismatch at one end, possibly a read error. This chain uses TRBV5-4 with TRBJ1-2; D might be TRBD1 (6 bases). The CDR3 contains 11 residues. Germline CDR1 SGHNT, CDR2 YYREEE (reference sequence). This CDR3 is CASSLGGPPSF. The CDR3 DNA reads as TGTGCCAGCAGCTTGGGGGGGCCGCCCTCCTTC.

The chain links TRBV14 to TRBJ2-7, with 9 bases lining up with TRBD2. The CDR3 sequence is 19 residues long. The J segment lost 3 bases and the V segment lost 0 bases, leaving 15 bases of the junction unmatched. Germline lookup yields CDR1 SGHDN and CDR2 FVKESK. CDR3 in DNA: TGTGCCAGCAGCCAAGATGGGGCTAGCGGGATAGAAGCCTACTACGAGCAGTACTTC. Amino acid sequence: CASSQDGASGIEAYYEQYF.